Each of the 11 T cell receptor beta chains below was sequenced from the same sample in a study of identical twins. TCRdb independently ran MiXCR on the 5' RACE reads; one entry per CDR3 protein. The sample records 500,000 to 550,000 distinct CDR3 sequences, less than 25% being singletons. In addition, the sample was reused for a study of T cells expressing NK-cell markers.

Input material: CD4+ T cells sorted from blood. Receptors originate from a young woman in good health.

The sample holds a few counts of this clonotype. V and J are TRBV12-3 or TRBV12-4 and TRBJ2-3, with 13 bases aligning to TRBD2. The CDR3 is 17 residues long. J gave up 5 bases and V 7 bases, and 12 bases lay outside the gene matches. CDR3 in DNA: TGTGCCAGCACCCGATGGACTAGCGGGGGCCAGGGAGATACGCAGTATTTT. Translating it yields CASTRWTSGGQGDTQYF.

The DNA of the CDR3 is TGTGCCAGCAGTTACCGCCGGGACGGCTATGGCTACACCTTC. Translation: CASSYRRDGYGYTF. The chain employs TRBV6-5 and TRBJ1-2; a weak D match, TRBD1 (5 bases). CDR3 length equals 14 residues. Trimming took 2 bases from V and 4 from J, leaving 11 bases between them. Germline CDR1 reads MNHEY; CDR2 reads SVGAGI.

The CDR3 nucleotides are TGCAGTGCTAGCTTTACAGGGAAAAACTACAATGAGCAGTTCTTC. This codes for CSASFTGKNYNEQFF. The genes are TRBV20-1 and TRBJ2-1; D might be TRBD1 (6 bases). The V gene's germline CDR1 is DFQATT and CDR2 SNEGSKA (reference sequence). The CDR3 spans 15 residues. Trimming stripped 3 bases from V and 3 bases from J, with 15 bases between.

The V and J genes are TRBV9 and TRBJ2-5, with D possibly matching TRBD2 (5 bases). There are 12 residues in the CDR3. In germline, CDR1 is SGDLS, CDR2 YYNGEE. V gave up 2 bases and J gave up 9 bases, with 11 bases separating them. The CDR3 spells CASSVETEAQYF. The CDR3 bases are TGTGCCAGCAGCGTTGAAACGGAGGCCCAGTACTTC.

The chain employs TRBV11-3 and TRBJ2-3, with 13 bases aligning to TRBD2. Germline V gene lookup returns CDR1 SGHNT and CDR2 YENEEA. V was pared by 5 bases and J by 8 bases, with 10 bases of the junction left unmatched. The CDR3 totals 16 residues. The CDR3 loop reads CASSHRTSGRPGTQYF. The DNA for the CDR3 is TGTGCCAGCAGCCACCGGACTAGCGGGAGACCGGGTACGCAGTATTTT.

This clonotype was detected only a few times. The chain is built from TRBV20-1 and TRBJ2-5; tentative D call: TRBD2 (6 bases). Germline CDR1 and CDR2: DFQATT and SNEGSKA (reference sequence). V was cut by 5 bases and J by 5 bases, with 12 bases left in between. There are 12 residues in the CDR3. The CDR3 bases are TGCAGTGCTGGGGACTTTCTGGAGACCCAGTACTTC. Translating gives CSAGDFLETQYF.

DNA of the CDR3: TGTGCCAGCAGTTCGACACCTAGAAACACCATATATTTT. The encoded protein is CASSSTPRNTIYF. This rearrangement joins TRBV12-3 or TRBV12-4 to TRBJ1-3; D gene ambiguous. Trimming removed 4 bases at V and 5 bases at J, with 9 bases between. This CDR3 spans 13 amino acids.

This clonotype has more than one count but fewer than ten. J is TRBJ2-2 and V is TRBV10-3; D may be TRBD2 (6 bases). Germline V gene lookup returns CDR1 ENHRY and CDR2 SYGVKD. The V gene lost 10 bases and the J gene lost 0 bases, with 18 bases spanning the gap. This CDR3 comprises 16 residues. The CDR3 here is CATSREWLANTGELFF. The DNA of the CDR3 is TGTGCCACCTCCCGGGAGTGGCTCGCGAACACCGGGGAGCTGTTTTTT.

V and J are TRBV12-3 or TRBV12-4 and TRBJ2-2; D unclear. The CDR3 is 15 amino acids. Between the trimmed V and J ends, which lost 7 bases and 2 bases, there was a span of 14 bases. The CDR3 DNA reads as TGTGCCAGCACCAGAGGAGTGATCAACACCGGGGAGCTGTTTTTT. Translation gives CASTRGVINTGELFF.

The chain uses TRBV5-1 and TRBJ1-6; D is perhaps TRBD1 (6 bases). Germline V gene sequence: CDR1 SGHRS, CDR2 YFSETQ. CDR3 length equals 15 residues. V lost 0 bases and J 7 bases, leaving 11 bases between the germline ends. The CDR3 protein is CASSLDGQQNSPLHF. The CDR3 bases are TGCGCCAGCAGCTTGGACGGACAGCAAAATTCACCCCTCCACTTT.

The V gene is TRBV5-5, the J gene TRBJ2-5; 8 bases map to TRBD1. The germline V gene has CDR1 SGHKS and CDR2 YYEKEE (reference sequence). V trimming: 3 bases; J trimming: 2 bases; junction bases outside the gene matches: 9. The CDR3 is 16 residues long. In nucleotides, the CDR3 is TGTGCCAGCAGCTCAGACAGGGGAGCTGCACAAGAGACCCAGTACTTC. Translated, it gives CASSSDRGAAQETQYF.